This entry is about one T cell receptor (beta chain). Trimming shortened V by 2 bases and J by 3 bases, and 13 bases separated the two germline ends. The length of the CDR3 is 15 residues. The germline gives CDR1 LNHDA, CDR2 SQIVND (reference sequence). How the authors handled the data: Nucleated cell number was recorded as an estimate derived from reference gene primer amplification. The data were produced by immunoSEQ multiplex PCR, yet TCRdb's version contains in-frame clones alone and is incomplete. From that table come the V and J calls and clone size; the DNA was used to work out D and trimming. The data show roughly 250,000 clones, over 90% seen once. This record comes from a study of blood T cell repertoires in COVID-19. Study-wide context: Researchers got acute and convalescent COVID-19 samples from the United States, Italy and Spain. Nucleic acid was either cDNA or gDNA, and it came from T cells, B-cell-depleted T cells, or PBMCs.

A Seattle source enrolled patients during active infection and followed them longitudinally. The TCR sequence derives from a young man with COVID-19, enrolled during active disease. The chain combines TRBV19 with TRBJ2-5, with TRBD2 as a possible D gene (6 bases). The sample was peripheral blood. CDR3 DNA: TGTGCCAGTAGTATATCGGGGACTTCTGAAGAGACCCAGTACTTC. Translation gives CASSISGTSEETQYF.